This T cell receptor beta chain was observed in a study of blood T cell repertoires in COVID-19. Across the whole study: Material from acute and convalescent COVID-19 was sourced from the United States, Italy and Spain. From T cells, B-cell-depleted T cells, or PBMCs came the material, which was cDNA or gDNA.

The table lists this clone with a few counts. Trimming removed 1 base from V and 4 bases from J, with 8 bases in between. The germline V gene has CDR1 SNHLY and CDR2 FYNNEI. The CDR3 totals 15 residues. Original processing methods: Estimation of nucleated cell counts relied on the amplification of reference gene primers. The assay was immunoSEQ multiplex PCR, and TCRdb's table has in-frame clones only and misses some. The V and J calls and clone size come from that table; D and trimming were worked out from the DNA. The table lists over 600,000 clones, just under 90% of them singletons. The origin of this receptor is a woman under 30 with acute or convalescent COVID-19. The sample comprised peripheral blood. The rearrangement joins TRBV2 to TRBJ1-6, with a tentative D call TRBD1 (5 bases). CDR3 protein: CASSEGRQYNSPLHF. As DNA, the CDR3 is TGTGCCAGCAGTGAAGGGCGACAGTATAATTCACCCCTCCACTTT.